This TCR beta chain was identified in a study of T-cell reconstitution after alpha-beta-depleted transplantation in children. Regarding the study as a whole: Fresh T-cell production supplied most of the T-cell counts and diversity seen one year after transplant.

Germline V gives CDR1 SGHRS, CDR2 YFSETQ. V shed 0 bases, J shed 4 bases, and the junction held 5 bases outside the gene matches. The CDR3 contains 15 residues. Unique molecular identifiers featured in how the TCRbeta library was prepared. TCRdb independently ran MiXCR on the PCR reads; one entry per CDR3 protein. The data contain 530,000 or so distinct CDR3 sequences, 27% of them singletons. This clonotype was found a few times. The antigen remains unidentified. The receptor comes from a boy younger than two with Wiskott-Aldrich syndrome, due to receive a stem cell transplant. Sequenced material: PBMCs, taken before TCRalphabeta/CD19-depleted stem cell transplant. This sequence joins TRBV5-1 and TRBJ1-2; TRBD1 agrees at 8 bases. The CDR3 DNA reads as TGCGCCAGCAGCTTGGCCCAGGACAGGGTCTATGGCTACACCTTC. It translates to CASSLAQDRVYGYTF.